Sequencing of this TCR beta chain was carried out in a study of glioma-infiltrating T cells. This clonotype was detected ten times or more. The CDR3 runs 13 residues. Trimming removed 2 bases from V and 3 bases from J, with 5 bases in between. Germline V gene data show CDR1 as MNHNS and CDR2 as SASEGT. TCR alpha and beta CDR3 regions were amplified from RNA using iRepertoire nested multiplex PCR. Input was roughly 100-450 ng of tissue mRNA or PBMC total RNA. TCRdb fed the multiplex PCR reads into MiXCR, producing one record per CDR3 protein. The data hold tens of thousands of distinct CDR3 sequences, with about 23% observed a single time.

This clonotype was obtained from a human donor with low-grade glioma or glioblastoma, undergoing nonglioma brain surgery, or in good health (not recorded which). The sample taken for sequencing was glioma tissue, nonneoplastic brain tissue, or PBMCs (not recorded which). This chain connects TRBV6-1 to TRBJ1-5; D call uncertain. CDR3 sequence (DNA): TGTGCCAGCAGTGAATTGATCAATCAGCCCCAGCATTTT. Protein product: CASSELINQPQHF.